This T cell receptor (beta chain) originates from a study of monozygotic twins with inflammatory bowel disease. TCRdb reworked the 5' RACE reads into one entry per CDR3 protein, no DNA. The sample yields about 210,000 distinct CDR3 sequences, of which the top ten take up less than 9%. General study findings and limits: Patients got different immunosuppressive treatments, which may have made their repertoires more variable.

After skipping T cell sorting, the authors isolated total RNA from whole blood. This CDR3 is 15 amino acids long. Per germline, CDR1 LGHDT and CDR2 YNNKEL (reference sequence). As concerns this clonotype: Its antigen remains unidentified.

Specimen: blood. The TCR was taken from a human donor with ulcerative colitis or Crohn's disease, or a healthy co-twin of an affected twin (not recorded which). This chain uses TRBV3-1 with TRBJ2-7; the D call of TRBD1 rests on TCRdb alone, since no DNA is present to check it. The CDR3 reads CASSNRDFGSYERYF.